This T cell receptor beta chain derives from a study of shared clonotypes between healthy human individuals. Study-wide context: In total, the donors were two women and three men aged 18 to 49.

Genomic DNA of every subset was divided equally among multiple immunoSEQ plates. Each unsorted PBMC replicate got 300 ng genomic DNA, some 30,000 genomes. Unsorted PBMC DNA went through sequencing on ten immunoSEQ deep assay plates. Profiling relied on immunoSEQ multiplex PCR, and the TCRdb table lists in-frame clones only, not all of them. The sample carries approximately 470,000 clones, about 84% recorded once. CDR3 length: 13 amino acids. From germline, CDR1 is MGHRA and CDR2 YSYEKL. Deletions cut 2 bases from V and 7 bases from J, with 9 bases between. The sample taken for sequencing was PBMCs. The sequence was obtained from a woman aged 35 to 49 in good health. Some clones in this sample may be carry-over from other donors' samples. The rearrangement links TRBV4-1 to TRBJ2-1; D might be TRBD2 (5 bases). CDR3 residues: CASSQWTRNEQFF. The CDR3 DNA sequence: TGCGCCAGCAGCCAATGGACTCGAAATGAGCAGTTCTTC.